These T cell receptor beta chains were read from a single sample in a study of shared clonotypes between healthy human individuals. Measured with immunoSEQ multiplex PCR; TCRdb has only the in-frame clones, and not every one. The table includes about 1.1 million clones, about 84% detected once. The sequenced sample consisted of memory CD4+ T cells from PBMCs. Receptors originate from a young man in good health. Some clones in this sample may be carry-over from other donors' samples. Each CDR3 is given with its conserved first and last residue. D genes are given only for firm matches. The size of a clone is reported for some rows only, either as once, few or many, or as a class for expanded clones.

v_gene	abundance	len	d_gene	j_gene	CDR3nt	CDR3aa
TRBV28	few	12	TRBD1	TRBJ1-2	TGTGCCAGCATGGGGACAGGCTATGGCTACACCTTC	CASMGTGYGYTF
TRBV28	-	16	-	TRBJ2-1	TGTGCCAGCAGTTTGTACAGGAGTAGCTCCTACAATGAGCAGTTCTTC	CASSLYRSSSYNEQFF
TRBV2	-	13	TRBD2	TRBJ2-1	TGTGCCAGCAGTGAAGGACTAGCCAATGAGCAGTTCTTC	CASSEGLANEQFF
TRBV9	-	13	-	TRBJ2-1	TGTGCCAGCAGCTCTCACGTGGGGGGTGAGCAGTTCTTC	CASSSHVGGEQFF
TRBV11-2	once	16	TRBD2	TRBJ2-3	TGTGCCAGCAGCAAAGGACTAGCTAGCGGGGCAGATACGCAGTATTTT	CASSKGLASGADTQYF
TRBV7-9	few	15	-	TRBJ1-5	TGTGCCAGCAGCACCCGATTCCGAGGCAATCAGCCCCAGCATTTT	CASSTRFRGNQPQHF
TRBV4-1	-	17	TRBD1	TRBJ1-4	TGCGCCAGCAGCCAAGGGACCGGGACCCAGGGGGATGAAAAACTGTTTTTT	CASSQGTGTQGDEKLFF
TRBV28	-	14	-	TRBJ1-5	TGTGCCAGCAGTTGGGGACAAGGTAATCAGCCCCAGCATTTT	CASSWGQGNQPQHF
TRBV6-1	-	13	-	TRBJ2-3	TGTGCCAGCAGACAAGGGTTGGGGATTACGCAGTATTTT	CASRQGLGITQYF
TRBV5-4	-	16	TRBD1	TRBJ2-4	TGTGCCAGCAGCCTAGGACAGGGAATCGCCAAAAACATTCAGTACTTC	CASSLGQGIAKNIQYF
TRBV5-1	-	13	-	TRBJ2-4	TGCGCCAGCACCCCTCCGTGGGGATACATTCAGTACTTC	CASTPPWGYIQYF
TRBV6-6	-	12	-	TRBJ2-2	TGTGCCAGCAGTACCCCCACCGGGGAGCTGTTTTTT	CASSTPTGELFF
TRBV10-3	-	13	-	TRBJ1-5	TGTGCCATCAGTGGACAGGTAAATGAGCCCCAGCATTTT	CAISGQVNEPQHF
TRBV5-6	-	16	TRBD1	TRBJ1-2	TGTGCCAGCAGCTGGGGCGGGACAGGGCGTGACTATGGCTACACCTTC	CASSWGGTGRDYGYTF
TRBV11-2	many	14	TRBD1	TRBJ1-2	TGTGCCAGCAGCTTCTTGCGACAGGGGTACGGCTACACCTTC	CASSFLRQGYGYTF
TRBV9	-	15	-	TRBJ1-3	TGTGCCAGCAGCGAACAAGAAGTCGCCGGAAACACCATATATTTT	CASSEQEVAGNTIYF
TRBV6-5	-	14	-	TRBJ1-2	TGTGCCACCCACCTTAAGGCCGGGGACTATGGCTACACCTTC	CATHLKAGDYGYTF
TRBV6-1	-	14	TRBD1	TRBJ1-1	TGTGCCAGCATGCGGGACAGGCCCAACACTGAAGCTTTCTTT	CASMRDRPNTEAFF
TRBV19	few	17	-	TRBJ2-4	TGTGCCAGTAGTCCAAACCGGGACCGGGGTACCAAAAACATTCAGTACTTC	CASSPNRDRGTKNIQYF
TRBV28	-	16	-	TRBJ2-3	TGTGCCATCGGGGCTCAGGGCACCCATAGCACAGATACGCAGTATTTT	CAIGAQGTHSTDTQYF
TRBV4-1	-	15	-	TRBJ2-5	TGCGCCAGCAGCCAGGGTGAGGGCATCCAAGAGACCCAGTACTTC	CASSQGEGIQETQYF
TRBV2	-	14	-	TRBJ1-1	TGTGCCAGCAGTGGTGGGACGTTTCTATCTGAAGCTTTCTTT	CASSGGTFLSEAFF
TRBV7-3	-	16	-	TRBJ2-1	TGTGCCAGCAGCTTAATCGGGGGGCGCAGCGGAGATGAGCAGTTCTTC	CASSLIGGRSGDEQFF
TRBV29-1	-	13	-	TRBJ1-2	TGCAGCGTTGAAGAGTTTCGAGGAATTGGCTACACCTTC	CSVEEFRGIGYTF
TRBV5-4	-	13	TRBD1	TRBJ1-2	TGTGCCAGCAGGACAGGGGCCGGCTATGGCTACACCTTC	CASRTGAGYGYTF
TRBV2	once	14	-	TRBJ2-3	TGTGCCAGCACCGCAGGGCGGTTTGAAGATACGCAGTATTTT	CASTAGRFEDTQYF
TRBV4-2	-	14	-	TRBJ2-3	TGTGCCAGCAGCCAAGGCACTAGCACAGATACGCAGTATTTT	CASSQGTSTDTQYF
TRBV27	few	15	TRBD1	TRBJ2-7	TGTGCCAGCAGCCGGACTGCGGACAGGGACTACGAGCAGTACTTC	CASSRTADRDYEQYF
TRBV5-1	-	15	-	TRBJ2-2	TGCGCCAGCAGCCTAGGACGGCCGAACACCGGGGAGCTGTTTTTT	CASSLGRPNTGELFF
TRBV19	-	19	TRBD2	TRBJ2-3	TGTGCCAGTAGTATAGGGTGGTCTAGCGGGAGCTTAAGCACAGATACGCAGTATTTT	CASSIGWSSGSLSTDTQYF
TRBV7-9	many	15	-	TRBJ1-4	TGTGCCAGCTCATCCCAGCCGGGGGCGATAGGAAAACTGTTTTTT	CASSSQPGAIGKLFF
TRBV9	-	16	-	TRBJ2-3	TGTGCCAGCAGCCCCCGAGGAAACGGAGCGCCGGATACGCAGTATTTT	CASSPRGNGAPDTQYF
TRBV11-2	-	13	-	TRBJ1-6	TGTGCCAGCAGCCCTGACTTCTCGTCACCCCTCCACTTT	CASSPDFSSPLHF
TRBV5-6	-	13	TRBD1	TRBJ2-7	TGTGCCAGCAGTCGGGACAGAACCTACGAGCAGTACTTC	CASSRDRTYEQYF
TRBV28	few	16	TRBD1	TRBJ2-7	TGTGCCAGCAGTCAGACTCCGGGACAGGGTGATTACGAGCAGTACTTC	CASSQTPGQGDYEQYF
TRBV10-3	-	14	TRBD2	TRBJ2-1	TGTGCCATATCTAGCGGGAGCTCCTACAATGAGCAGTTCTTC	CAISSGSSYNEQFF
TRBV28	-	15	TRBD1	TRBJ1-1	TGTGCCAGCAGTTCACACCGGACAGGGGGCTCTGAAGCTTTCTTT	CASSSHRTGGSEAFF
TRBV4-3	-	16	-	TRBJ1-5	TGCGCCAGCAGCCAAGTTATGGGGGGCTCCAATCAGCCCCAGCATTTT	CASSQVMGGSNQPQHF
TRBV5-3	-	21	TRBD2	TRBJ2-1	TGTGCCAGAAGCCGAGGACTAGCGGGAGACCGGTGTCGGGTTTTATACAATGAGCAGTTCTTC	CARSRGLAGDRCRVLYNEQFF
TRBV4-1	-	16	-	TRBJ2-7	TGCGCCAGCAGCCAAGGAACAGGGCGGAGCTCCTACGAGCAGTACTTC	CASSQGTGRSSYEQYF
TRBV28	-	16	-	TRBJ1-4	TGTGCCAGCAGTTTAATGTCAGGCAGGGGTAATGAAAAACTGTTTTTT	CASSLMSGRGNEKLFF
TRBV2	-	11	-	TRBJ2-7	TGTGCCAGCGGGCGGAACTACGAGCAGTACTTC	CASGRNYEQYF
TRBV6-6	few	13	TRBD1	TRBJ2-5	TGTGCCAGCAACCCTACCGCAGGGGGAACCCAGTACTTC	CASNPTAGGTQYF
TRBV4-3	-	15	-	TRBJ1-1	TGCGCCAGCAGCCAAGGTGACAGCCCAAACACTGAAGCTTTCTTT	CASSQGDSPNTEAFF
TRBV11-2	-	15	-	TRBJ2-3	TGTGCCAGCAGCTTAGACGCGCTAGTTGTAGATACGCAGTATTTT	CASSLDALVVDTQYF
TRBV30	-	13	-	TRBJ2-5	TGTGCCTGGACCAGGGGGGAGGAAGAGACCCAGTACTTC	CAWTRGEEETQYF